This entry features one T cell receptor beta chain sequence. This sample is drawn from a study of beta chain features in type 1 diabetes. Study overall: Sorted cells, some 110 million in number, were examined across all samples.

V shed 1 base, J shed 2 bases, and the junction held 11 bases outside the gene matches. CDR1 SGHVS and CDR2 FQNEAQ come from the germline V gene. The CDR3 sequence is 19 residues long. Isolated RNA was reverse transcribed in full, so expressed TCRB transcripts were sequenced. Libraries were prepared by immunoSEQ multiplex PCR; TCRdb keeps only in-frame clonotypes and omits some of them. The sample has over 700,000 clones, roughly 15% seen once. Sample: naive CD4+ T cells from blood. The sequence derives from a woman younger than 35 in good health. This chain connects TRBV7-8 to TRBJ2-3, with 11 positions matching TRBD2. The CDR3 DNA follows: TGTGCCAGCAGCTTAGGGGGGGGCCCGGGACTAGCGGACACAGATACGCAGTATTTT. Encoded protein: CASSLGGGPGLADTDTQYF. The full variable domain, its missing parts supplied by reference TRBV7-8 and TRBJ2-3, is GAGVSQSPRYKVAKRGQDVALRCDPISGHVSLFWYQQALGQGPEFLTYFQNEAQLDKSGLPSDRFFAERPEGSVSTLKIQRTQQEDSAVYLCASSLGGGPGLADTDTQYFGPGTRLTVL.